These 19 T cell receptor beta chains originate from one sample sequenced in a study of CD8 T cells in Susac syndrome. After extraction with the RNeasy kit, 0.5 to 1 ug of the RNA was reverse transcribed using random hexamers. TCRdb re-called the immunoSEQ multiplex PCR reads through MiXCR, storing one row per CDR3 protein. The top ten clones hold around 0.097% of a sample with around 180,000 distinct CDR3 sequences, 80% to 95% of them seen once. Sequencing was carried out using CD4+ T cells from PBMCs. The receptors were gathered from a human donor with multiple sclerosis.

CDR3 in amino acids: CASSSGLAGGGQFF. CDR3 coding DNA: TGTGCCAGCAGCTCCGGACTAGCGGGAGGAGGACAGTTCTTC. This sequence joins TRBV7-2 and TRBJ2-1, with 14 bases that match TRBD2. The CDR3 extends over 14 amino acids. In germline, CDR1 is SGHTA, CDR2 FQGNSA. Trimming at V came to 4 bases and at J to 13 bases, leaving 6 bases not matched to a gene.

J is TRBJ2-1 and V is TRBV20-1, with a tentative D call TRBD2 (6 bases). The CDR3 consists of 13 residues. V was cut by 1 base and J by 5 bases, with 9 bases left in between. From germline, CDR1 is DFQATT and CDR2 SNEGSKA (reference sequence). CDR3 nucleotides: TGCAGTGCTAGAGGTAGCGGTAACAATGAGCAGTTCTTC. Its translation: CSARGSGNNEQFF.

The chain combines TRBV5-1 with TRBJ2-5, with D possibly being TRBD1 (6 bases). Per germline, CDR1 SGHRS and CDR2 YFSETQ. The CDR3 is made up of 14 amino acids. V was clipped by 3 bases and J by 2 bases, with 11 bases between them. The chain's CDR3 is CASSWWDIQETQYF. CDR3 coding DNA: TGCGCCAGCAGCTGGTGGGACATACAAGAGACCCAGTACTTC.

The J gene is TRBJ2-1, the V gene TRBV27, with 13 bases fitting TRBD2. After removal of 5 bases from V and 10 bases from J, the junction contained 11 bases not matched to a gene. CDR1 is MNHEY, CDR2 SMNVEV, per germline (reference sequence). This CDR3 has 16 amino acids. The CDR3 DNA sequence: TGTGCCAGCAGTCAGACTAGCGGGGGGCCCATCCGGGAGCAGTTCTTC. This encodes CASSQTSGGPIREQFF.

The V call is TRBV24-1, the J call TRBJ2-1, with D unresolved. CDR3 length equals 14 residues. V lost 0 bases, J lost 5 bases, and 7 bases lay in between. Germline CDR1 KGHDR, CDR2 SFDVKD. CDR3 region: CATSDLGRNNEQFF. Written as DNA, the CDR3 is TGTGCCACCAGTGATTTGGGGCGTAACAATGAGCAGTTCTTC.

V gene TRBV29-1 combines with J gene TRBJ2-3, with TRBD2 matching 11 bases. The CDR3 covers 17 residues. Unmatched junction bases numbered 9, after V lost 4 bases and J lost 0 bases. The germline V gene has CDR1 SQVTM and CDR2 ANQGSEA. Here the CDR3 DNA reads TGCAGCGTTGGGGGTAGCGGGGGGGAGAAAAGCACAGATACGCAGTATTTT. Translated, it gives CSVGGSGGEKSTDTQYF.

CDR3 DNA: TGCAGTGCTAGGGAACTAGCCAAAAACATTCAGTACTTC. Encoded protein: CSARELAKNIQYF. This sequence joins TRBV20-1 and TRBJ2-4; D call uncertain. CDR3 length: 13 residues. Germline V lookup: CDR1 DFQATT, CDR2 SNEGSKA (reference sequence). V was shortened by 3 bases and J by 0 bases, with 6 bases between the two germline ends.

The chain joins TRBV4-1 to TRBJ2-1; 7 nucleotides line up with TRBD1. The CDR3 contains 13 residues. After removal of 6 bases from V and 6 bases from J, the junction contained 5 bases not matched to a gene. Germline assignment: CDR1 MGHRA and CDR2 YSYEKL. The CDR3 sequence is CASSRGQVNEQFF. CDR3 bases: TGCGCCAGCAGTCGTGGACAGGTCAATGAGCAGTTCTTC.

The chain combines TRBV9 with TRBJ2-2; D gene ambiguous. Per the germline V gene, CDR1 is SGDLS and CDR2 is YYNGEE. Trimming took 1 base from V and 0 from J, leaving 7 bases between them. This CDR3 has 15 residues. The CDR3 nucleotides read TGTGCCAGCAGCGTAACCACAGCGAACACCGGGGAGCTGTTTTTT. It codes for CASSVTTANTGELFF.

The V call is TRBV19, the J call TRBJ2-2, with D possibly being TRBD1 (5 bases). Trimming stripped 5 bases from V and 5 bases from J, with 15 bases between. The length of the CDR3 is 15 residues. Germline CDR1 reads LNHDA; CDR2 reads SQIVND (reference sequence). The CDR3 DNA reads as TGTGCCAGTAGTGAAGGGGCAGGACGGACCGGGGAGCTGTTTTTT. Encoded protein: CASSEGAGRTGELFF.

The chain joins TRBV7-6 to TRBJ1-5; the match to TRBD1 covers 7 bases. The V and J ends lost 4 bases and 7 bases, in that order; junction bases with no gene match: 13. In germline, CDR1 is SGHVS, CDR2 FNYEAQ. The CDR3 has 16 amino acids. CDR3 sequence reads: CASSYQTGPRGQPQHF. CDR3 nucleotides: TGTGCCAGCAGCTACCAGACAGGGCCGCGTGGACAGCCCCAGCATTTT.

The rearrangement uses TRBV28 and TRBJ2-7; D gene ambiguous. The CDR3 runs to 14 residues. Germline V gives CDR1 MDHEN, CDR2 SYDVKM. With 6 bases removed from V and 6 bases from J, the gap between germline ends came to 18 bases. This CDR3 is CASSLPVDRSEQYF. Written as DNA, the CDR3 is TGTGCCAGCAGCCTACCAGTAGATCGGAGCGAGCAGTACTTC. The complete variable domain, with remaining parts taken from reference TRBV28 and TRBJ2-7, reads DVKVTQSSRYLVKRTGEKVFLECVQDMDHENMFWYRQDPGLGLRLIYFSYDVKMKEKGDIPEGYSVSREKKERFSLILESASTNQTSMYLCASSLPVDRSEQYFGPGTRLTVT.

The rearrangement joins TRBV4-1 to TRBJ2-3; tentatively, D is TRBD1 or TRBD2 (6 bases each). The CDR3 is made up of 14 amino acids. The germline V gene has CDR1 MGHRA and CDR2 YSYEKL. Trimming cost V 6 bases and J 0 bases, with 10 bases left between them. In DNA form, the CDR3 reads TGCGCCAGCAGGCAGGGGACTAGCACAGATACGCAGTATTTT. This codes for CASRQGTSTDTQYF.

The rearrangement joins TRBV4-3 to TRBJ2-1; TRBD2 matches at 12 bases. The germline V gene encodes CDR1 LGHNA and CDR2 YSLEER. After removal of 2 bases from V and 4 bases from J, the junction contained 3 bases not matched to a gene. The CDR3 totals 16 residues. In nucleotides, the CDR3 is TGCGCCAGCAGCCAAAATCTAGCGGGAGGGTACAATGAGCAGTTCTTC. This sequence encodes CASSQNLAGGYNEQFF.

The chain joins TRBV5-1 to TRBJ1-1; tentatively, D is TRBD1 (5 bases). Per the germline V gene, CDR1 is SGHRS and CDR2 is YFSETQ. This CDR3 is built from 13 residues. V lost 4 bases to trimming and J lost 8 bases, with 15 bases between them. The CDR3 region is CASSVPTGGEAFF. The CDR3, as DNA: TGCGCCAGCAGCGTACCCACTGGGGGGGAAGCTTTCTTT. The variable domain in full, with the rest retrieved from reference TRBV5-1 and TRBJ1-1, is KAGVTQTPRYLIKTRGQQVTLSCSPISGHRSVSWYQQTPGQGLQFLFEYFSETQRNKGNFPGRFSGRQFSNSRSEMNVSTLELGDSALYLCASSVPTGGEAFFGQGTRLTVV.

This sequence joins TRBV7-2 and TRBJ2-1; D perhaps matches TRBD2 (6 bases). Trimming left V 1 base short and J 9 bases short, with 13 bases between. Germline CDR1 is SGHTA and CDR2 is FQGNSA. The CDR3 is 14 amino acids. The CDR3 region has the DNA TGTGCCAGCAGCTTAGAGGTCTGGGGAGGTGAGCAGTTCTTC. This sequence encodes CASSLEVWGGEQFF. The full variable domain, with the rest looked up from reference TRBV7-2 and TRBJ2-1, is GAGVSQSPSNKVTEKGKDVELRCDPISGHTALYWYRQSLGQGLEFLIYFQGNSAPDKSGLPSDRFSAERTGGSVSTLTIQRTQQEDSAVYLCASSLEVWGGEQFFGPGTRLTVL.

The chain uses TRBV7-3 and TRBJ2-2, with 9 positions matching TRBD2. This CDR3 contains 17 residues. In germline, CDR1 is SGHTA, CDR2 FQGTGA. The V gene end was trimmed by 5 bases and the J gene end by 5 bases; junction bases not matched to a gene: 12. The CDR3 coding sequence is TGTGCCAGCAGCGCCGTAGCGGGGGCTCCAGGAACCGGGGAGCTGTTTTTT. Protein product: CASSAVAGAPGTGELFF.

This chain connects TRBV6-5 to TRBJ1-2; D may be TRBD1 (5 bases). Germline V CDR1 and CDR2: MNHEY, SVGAGI. The CDR3 sequence is 15 residues long. Trimming took 0 bases from V and 8 from J, leaving 16 bases between them. CDR3 in DNA: TGTGCCAGCAGTTACTCGAATCAGGGTCTTCGAGGCTACACCTTC. The encoded protein is CASSYSNQGLRGYTF.

V is TRBV20-1 and J is TRBJ2-3, with 9 bases that match TRBD2. V lost 3 bases and J lost 2; bases outside the gene matches: 6. CDR3 length: 15 residues. Germline V CDR1 and CDR2: DFQATT, SNEGSKA (reference sequence). CDR3 region: CSARGAGGSTDTQYF. Here the CDR3 DNA reads TGCAGTGCTAGGGGAGCGGGAGGTTCCACAGATACGCAGTATTTT.